Presented here are 2 T cell receptor beta chains from one specimen sequenced in a study of T cell repertoires in aging, cancer and after chemotherapy. The template was genomic DNA from peripheral blood, not RNA. TRB rearrangements spanning V, D and J were amplified using mixed TRB-A/B primers. TCRdb re-derived calls from the multiplex PCR reads in MiXCR, one entry per CDR3 protein. The table includes about 6,000 distinct CDR3 sequences, roughly 25% detected once. Sequencing was done on a sample of blood. These receptors originate from a human donor in good health.

Sample share makes this clonotype medium-sized. The V and J genes are TRBV6-5 and TRBJ1-1, with 11 bases matching TRBD1. Germline trimming cut 6 bases from V and 5 bases from J; bases unmatched to any gene: 2. Per germline, CDR1 MNHEY and CDR2 SVGAGI. This CDR3 region has 13 residues. The chain's CDR3 is CASRGQGGTEAFF. CDR3 sequence (DNA): TGTGCCAGCAGGGGACAGGGGGGGACTGAAGCTTTCTTT.

By sample share, this clonotype is medium-sized (0.01 to 0.1%). The V and J genes are TRBV27 and TRBJ1-4; 8 nucleotides match TRBD1. V lost 3 bases, J lost 8 bases, and 5 bases stayed unmatched. CDR3 length: 14 residues. The germline V gene has CDR1 MNHEY and CDR2 SMNVEV (reference sequence). The CDR3 DNA sequence: TGTGCCAGCAGTTTCCAGGGGGCTACGGAAAAACTGTTTTTT. Translation: CASSFQGATEKLFF.